Listed below are T cell receptor beta chains from one sample, sequenced in a study of T cells in Graves' hyperthyroidism and ophthalmopathy. TCRdb analysed the multiplex PCR reads with MiXCR anew, one entry per CDR3 protein. The table has under 650,000 distinct CDR3 sequences, about 16% seen once. Material for sequencing was blood. The receptors derive from a woman younger than 45 with Graves' hyperthyroidism. Both conserved end residues are part of each CDR3. D genes are given only for firm matches. Size values are once, few and many counts, or a class for expanded clones, and some rows have none.

TRBV12-3/TRBV12-4,.,TRBJ1-3,few,TGTGCCAGCAACCTCGTGGTGAGCTCTGGAAACACCATATATTTT,CASNLVVSSGNTIYF
TRBV5-6,TRBD1,TRBJ2-7,.,TGTGCCAGCAGCCTCCCGTGGGACAGGGGGAGGGTCGAGCAGTACTTC,CASSLPWDRGRVEQYF
TRBV7-2,TRBD1,TRBJ2-3,few,TGTGCCAGCAGCTTGTTCACAAGACAGGGTTTGGGAGATACGCAGTATTTT,CASSLFTRQGLGDTQYF
TRBV20-1,TRBD2,TRBJ2-5,many,TGCAGTGCTAGAGAGCGGGAGTGGGGAGAGACCCAGTACTTC,CSAREREWGETQYF
TRBV28,TRBD2,TRBJ2-4,many,TGTGCCAGCATACAACGGGGGGGAGCCAAAAACATTCAGTACTTC,CASIQRGGAKNIQYF
TRBV5-1,.,TRBJ2-2,.,TGCGCCAGCAGGGGGACTTTGGCGGGAAACACCGGGGAGCTGTTTTTT,CASRGTLAGNTGELFF
TRBV27,.,TRBJ2-2,few,TGTGCCAGCAGCTTGAGAGACCGAGCCGGGGAGCTGTTTTTT,CASSLRDRAGELFF
TRBV20-1,TRBD2,TRBJ2-5,.,TGCAGTGCTAGAGTCAGGACTAGCGGGATGGAGTACTTC,CSARVRTSGMEYF
TRBV18,TRBD1,TRBJ2-7,many,TGTGCCAGCTCACCACAACGACAGGGCAGTGTCTACGAGCAGTACTTC,CASSPQRQGSVYEQYF
TRBV11-2,.,TRBJ2-5,few,TGTGCCAGCAGCTTAAATGGTGGAGAGTACATGTTAGAGACCCAGTACTTC,CASSLNGGEYMLETQYF
TRBV20-1,TRBD2,TRBJ2-1,many,TGCAGTGCTAGAGAGCTCTACTTAGCGGGAGAGGAGGATGAGCAGTTCTTC,CSARELYLAGEEDEQFF
TRBV5-1,TRBD1,TRBJ1-2,many,TGCGCCAGCAGCGACGGGACAGGGAGGGATGGCTACACCTTC,CASSDGTGRDGYTF
TRBV20-1,.,TRBJ1-6,few,TGCAGTGCGTATCTATGGGGTGGGGGTTCACCCCTCCACTTT,CSAYLWGGGSPLHF
TRBV7-9,TRBD2,TRBJ2-1,many,TGTGCCAGCAGTCCAAGCGGGAATCGGGTCAACAATGAGCAGTTCTTC,CASSPSGNRVNNEQFF
TRBV10-3,TRBD2,TRBJ2-3,.,TGTGCCATCAGTGATCCGCGCGGGGGAGATACGCAGTATTTT,CAISDPRGGDTQYF
TRBV7-2,TRBD1,TRBJ2-2,.,TGTGCCAGCAGTGTCGACAGGGGGCTGGGCACCGGGGAGCTGTTTTTT,CASSVDRGLGTGELFF